This TCR beta chain emerged from a study of shared clonotypes between healthy human individuals. CDR3 length: 16 residues. In germline, CDR1 is MDHEN, CDR2 SYDVKM. V gave up 2 bases and J gave up 3 bases; unmatched junction bases: 5. Clones were read by immunoSEQ multiplex PCR, and TCRdb kept only the in-frame ones, dropping some. The data hold hundreds of thousands of clones, with almost 97% observed a single time. The chain is built from TRBV28 and TRBJ2-1; 9 bases agree with TRBD1. The sample taken for sequencing was naive CD4+ T cells sorted from blood. Noted subset: CD45RA+ positively selected. The receptor's source is a woman aged 25 to 45 in good health. CDR3 residues: CASSLHGQGRYNEQFF. The CDR3 DNA reads TGTGCCAGCAGTTTACACGGACAGGGGCGCTACAATGAGCAGTTCTTC.